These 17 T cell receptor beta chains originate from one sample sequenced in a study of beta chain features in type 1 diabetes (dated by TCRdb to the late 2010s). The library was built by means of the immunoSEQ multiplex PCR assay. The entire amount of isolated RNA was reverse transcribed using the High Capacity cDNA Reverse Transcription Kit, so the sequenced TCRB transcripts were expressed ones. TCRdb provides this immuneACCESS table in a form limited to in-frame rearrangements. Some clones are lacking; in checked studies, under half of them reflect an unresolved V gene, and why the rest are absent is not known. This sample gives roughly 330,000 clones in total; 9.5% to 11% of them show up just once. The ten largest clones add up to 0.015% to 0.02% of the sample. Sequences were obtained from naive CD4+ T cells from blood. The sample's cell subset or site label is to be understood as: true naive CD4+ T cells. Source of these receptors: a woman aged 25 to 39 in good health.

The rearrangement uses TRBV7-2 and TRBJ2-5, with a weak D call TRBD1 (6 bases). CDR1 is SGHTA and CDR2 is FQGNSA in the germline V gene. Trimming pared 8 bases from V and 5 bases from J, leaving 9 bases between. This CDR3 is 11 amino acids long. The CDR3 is CASRQGETQYF. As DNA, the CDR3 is TGTGCCAGCCGCCAGGGGGAGACCCAGTACTTC.

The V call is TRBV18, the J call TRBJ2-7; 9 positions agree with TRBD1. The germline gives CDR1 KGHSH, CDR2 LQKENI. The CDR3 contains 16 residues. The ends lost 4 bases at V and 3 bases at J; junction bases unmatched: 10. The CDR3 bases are TGTGCCAGCTCACAACCGGGACAGGGAACTTTCTACGAGCAGTACTTC. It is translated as CASSQPGQGTFYEQYF.

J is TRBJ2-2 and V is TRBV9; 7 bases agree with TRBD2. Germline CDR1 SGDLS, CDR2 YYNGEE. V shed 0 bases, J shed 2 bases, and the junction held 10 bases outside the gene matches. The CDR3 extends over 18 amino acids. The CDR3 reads CASSVAWGEGRNTGELFF. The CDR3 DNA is TGTGCCAGCAGCGTAGCGTGGGGGGAGGGCCGCAACACCGGGGAGCTGTTTTTT.

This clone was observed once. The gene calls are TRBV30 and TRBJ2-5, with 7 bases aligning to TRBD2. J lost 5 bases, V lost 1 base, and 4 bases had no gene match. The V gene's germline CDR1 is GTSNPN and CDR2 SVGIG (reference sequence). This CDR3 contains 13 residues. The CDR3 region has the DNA TGTGCCTGGAGTGGGGGGGGAGGGGAGACCCAGTACTTC. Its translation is CAWSGGGGETQYF.

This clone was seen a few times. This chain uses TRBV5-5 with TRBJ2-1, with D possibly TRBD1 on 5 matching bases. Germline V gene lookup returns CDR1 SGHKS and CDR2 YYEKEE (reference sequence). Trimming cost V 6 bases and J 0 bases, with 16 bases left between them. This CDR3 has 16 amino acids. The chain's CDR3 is CASIQGGPSSYNEQFF. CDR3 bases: TGTGCCAGCATCCAGGGTGGACCGAGCTCCTACAATGAGCAGTTCTTC.

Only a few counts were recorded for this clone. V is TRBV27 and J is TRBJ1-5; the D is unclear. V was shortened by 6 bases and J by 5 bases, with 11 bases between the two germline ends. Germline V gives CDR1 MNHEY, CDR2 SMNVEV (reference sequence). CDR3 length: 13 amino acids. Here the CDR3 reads CASSGLGDQPQHF. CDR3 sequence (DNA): TGTGCCAGCAGCGGGTTAGGAGATCAGCCCCAGCATTTT.

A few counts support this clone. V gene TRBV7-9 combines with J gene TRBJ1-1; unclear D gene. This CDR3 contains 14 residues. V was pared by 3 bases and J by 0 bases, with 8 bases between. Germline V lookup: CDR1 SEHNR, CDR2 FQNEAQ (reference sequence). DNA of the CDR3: TGTGCCAGCAGCTTTAGCCCGCTGAACACTGAAGCTTTCTTT. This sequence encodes CASSFSPLNTEAFF.

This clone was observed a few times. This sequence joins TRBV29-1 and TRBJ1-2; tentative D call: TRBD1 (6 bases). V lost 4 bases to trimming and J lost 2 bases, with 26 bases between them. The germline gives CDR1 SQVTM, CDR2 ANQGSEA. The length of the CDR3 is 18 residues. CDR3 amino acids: CSVVTPPLGTPANYGYTF. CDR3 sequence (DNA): TGCAGCGTTGTCACTCCCCCACTCGGGACACCTGCAAACTATGGCTACACCTTC.

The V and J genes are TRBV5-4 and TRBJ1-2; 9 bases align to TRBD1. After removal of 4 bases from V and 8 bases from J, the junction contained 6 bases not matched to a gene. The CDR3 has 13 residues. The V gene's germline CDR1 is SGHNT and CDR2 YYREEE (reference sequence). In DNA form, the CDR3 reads TGTGCCAGCAGCCCCCGGGACAGGGTCGGCTACACCTTC. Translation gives CASSPRDRVGYTF. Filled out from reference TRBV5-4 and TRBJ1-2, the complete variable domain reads ETGVTQSPTHLIKTRGQQVTLRCSSQSGHNTVSWYQQALGQGPQFIFQYYREEENGRGNFPPRFSGLQFPNYSSELNVNALELDDSALYLCASSPRDRVGYTFGSGTRLTVV.

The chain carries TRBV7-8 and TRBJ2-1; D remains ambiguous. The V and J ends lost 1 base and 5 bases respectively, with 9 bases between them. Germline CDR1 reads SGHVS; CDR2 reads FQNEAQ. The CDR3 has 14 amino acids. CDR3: CASSLGGSHNEQFF. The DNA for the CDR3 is TGTGCCAGCAGCTTAGGCGGTTCCCACAATGAGCAGTTCTTC.

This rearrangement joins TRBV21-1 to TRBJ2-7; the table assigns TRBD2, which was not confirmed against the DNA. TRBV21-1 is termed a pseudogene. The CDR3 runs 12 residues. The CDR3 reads CASSKTSYEQYF. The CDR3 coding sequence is TGTGCCAGCAGCAAGACTAGCTACGAGCAGTACTTC.

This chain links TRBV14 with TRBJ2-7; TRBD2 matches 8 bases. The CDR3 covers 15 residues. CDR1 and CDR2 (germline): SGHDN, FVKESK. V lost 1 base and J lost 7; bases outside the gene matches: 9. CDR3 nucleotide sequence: TGTGCCAGCAGCCAAGCGGCAGGACTAGCTCGAGAGCAGTACTTC. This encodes CASSQAAGLAREQYF.

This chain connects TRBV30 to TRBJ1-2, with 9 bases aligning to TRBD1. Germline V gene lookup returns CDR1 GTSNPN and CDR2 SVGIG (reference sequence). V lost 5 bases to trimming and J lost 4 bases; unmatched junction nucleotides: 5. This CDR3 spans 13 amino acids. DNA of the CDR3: TGTGCCTGGGGACAGGGGTTTTCCTATGGCTACACCTTC. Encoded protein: CAWGQGFSYGYTF.

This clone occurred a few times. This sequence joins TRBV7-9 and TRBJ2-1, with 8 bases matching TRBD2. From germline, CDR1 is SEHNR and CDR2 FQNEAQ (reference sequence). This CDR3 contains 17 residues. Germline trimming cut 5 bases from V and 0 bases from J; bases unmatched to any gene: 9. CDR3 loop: CASSPQALAGSYNEQFF. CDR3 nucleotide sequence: TGTGCCAGCAGCCCTCAAGCCCTAGCGGGCTCCTACAATGAGCAGTTCTTC.

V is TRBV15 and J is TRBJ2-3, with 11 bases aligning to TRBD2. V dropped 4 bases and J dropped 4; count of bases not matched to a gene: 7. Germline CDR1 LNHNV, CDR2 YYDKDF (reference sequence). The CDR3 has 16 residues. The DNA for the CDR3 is TGTGCCACCAGCACCCGTAGCGGGAGGGCCGCAGATACGCAGTATTTT. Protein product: CATSTRSGRAADTQYF.

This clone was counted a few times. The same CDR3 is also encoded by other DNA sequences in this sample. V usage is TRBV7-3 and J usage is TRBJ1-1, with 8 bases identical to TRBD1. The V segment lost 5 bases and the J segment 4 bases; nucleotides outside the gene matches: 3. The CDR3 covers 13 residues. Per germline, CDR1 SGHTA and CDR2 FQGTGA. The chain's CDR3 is CASSLGQGTEAFF. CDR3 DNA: TGTGCCAGCAGCCTTGGACAGGGCACTGAAGCTTTCTTT.

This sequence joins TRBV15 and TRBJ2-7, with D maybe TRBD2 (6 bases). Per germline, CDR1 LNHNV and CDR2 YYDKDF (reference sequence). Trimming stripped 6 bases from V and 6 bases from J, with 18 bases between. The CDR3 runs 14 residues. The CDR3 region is CATRGSGAGGEQYF. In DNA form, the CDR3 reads TGTGCCACCAGGGGGTCCGGGGCCGGGGGCGAGCAGTACTTC.